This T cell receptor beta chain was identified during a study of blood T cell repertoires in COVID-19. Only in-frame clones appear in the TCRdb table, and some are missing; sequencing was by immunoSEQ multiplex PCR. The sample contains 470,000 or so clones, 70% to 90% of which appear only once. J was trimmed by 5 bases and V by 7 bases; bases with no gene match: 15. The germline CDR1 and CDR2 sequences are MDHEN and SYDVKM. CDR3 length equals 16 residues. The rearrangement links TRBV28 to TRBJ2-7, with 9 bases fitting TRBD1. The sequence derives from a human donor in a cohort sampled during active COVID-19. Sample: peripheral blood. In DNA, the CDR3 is TGTGCCAGCATTCAAAGAGTTGGGACAGGGCGGAACGAGCAGTACTTC. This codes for CASIQRVGTGRNEQYF. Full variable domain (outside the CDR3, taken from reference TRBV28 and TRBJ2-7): DVKVTQSSRYLVKRTGEKVFLECVQDMDHENMFWYRQDPGLGLRLIYFSYDVKMKEKGDIPEGYSVSREKKERFSLILESASTNQTSMYLCASIQRVGTGRNEQYFGPGTRLTVT.